The next 27 T cell receptor beta chains were all read from a single sample in a study of blood T cell repertoires in COVID-19. Measured with immunoSEQ multiplex PCR; TCRdb has only the in-frame clones, and not every one. Of about 210,000 clones listed, about 86% were seen once; the top ten hold about 8.9%. Sequencing was performed on PBMCs or T cells enriched from blood (not recorded which). These receptors all come from a woman aged 45-65 years with acute COVID-19.

The chain combines TRBV7-2 with TRBJ1-2; 8 nucleotides agree with TRBD1. In germline, CDR1 is SGHTA, CDR2 FQGNSA. V was pared by 3 bases and J by 7 bases, with 10 bases of the junction left unmatched. This CDR3 comprises 15 residues. Here the CDR3 reads CASSLDRAFSFGYTF. The DNA for the CDR3 is TGTGCCAGCAGCTTGGACAGGGCCTTTTCCTTTGGCTACACCTTC.

This clone has a single count. This chain connects TRBV7-3 to TRBJ1-6; D might be TRBD1 (5 bases). Trimming cost V 3 bases and J 9 bases, with 12 bases left between them. This CDR3 has 14 amino acids. The V gene's germline CDR1 is SGHTA and CDR2 FQGTGA. The CDR3 region is CASSLGGSGSPLHF. CDR3 DNA: TGTGCCAGCAGCTTGGGGGGATCGGGTTCACCCCTCCACTTT.

The CDR3 DNA follows: TGTGCCAGCAGCCCCTCCGGACAGGTCAATCAGCCCCAGCATTTT. Translation: CASSPSGQVNQPQHF. The genes are TRBV7-2 and TRBJ1-5; TRBD1 matches 7 bases. The length of the CDR3 is 15 residues. Germline CDR1 reads SGHTA; CDR2 reads FQGNSA. Trimming cost V 5 bases and J 3 bases; bases outside gene matches: 7.

The CDR3 DNA follows: TGTGCCAGCAGCCAGGCGGGACCGCTCTCCTACGAGCAGTACTTC. Translating gives CASSQAGPLSYEQYF. The chain couples TRBV5-5 to TRBJ2-7; TRBD2 is a possible D gene (6 bases). V was shortened by 4 bases and J by 0 bases, with 14 bases between the two germline ends. Germline CDR1 is SGHKS and CDR2 is YYEKEE (reference sequence). The CDR3 length is 15 residues.

The V gene is TRBV30, the J gene TRBJ2-4; 7 nucleotides agree with TRBD2. CDR1 and CDR2 from the germline V gene are GTSNPN and SVGIG (reference sequence). The length of the CDR3 is 18 residues. V shed 2 bases and J 7 bases; nucleotides not matched to a gene: 20. In DNA form, the CDR3 reads TGTGCCTGGAGTTCTTGGGAGGCGCGGGAGCGGTCCCGGAACATTCAGTACTTC. It yields the protein CAWSSWEARERSRNIQYF.

This sequence joins TRBV11-2 and TRBJ2-3; TRBD2 matches at 11 bases. The ends lost 5 bases at V and 1 base at J; junction bases unmatched: 2. Germline values: CDR1 SGHAT, CDR2 FQNNGV. The CDR3 spans 15 residues. CDR3 in amino acids: CASSLAGGRTDTQYF. In nucleotides, the CDR3 is TGTGCCAGCAGCCTAGCGGGAGGCCGCACAGATACGCAGTATTTT.

This rearrangement joins TRBV11-2 to TRBJ2-2, with TRBD1 identical over 10 bases. Trimming at V came to 1 base and at J to 7 bases, leaving 3 bases not matched to a gene. The CDR3 consists of 15 residues. Germline lookup yields CDR1 SGHAT and CDR2 FQNNGV. CDR3: CASSLVTGGGGELFF. CDR3 nucleotide sequence: TGTGCCAGCAGCTTAGTGACAGGGGGCGGCGGGGAGCTGTTTTTT. Supplemented by reference TRBV11-2 and TRBJ2-2, the full variable domain reads EAGVAQSPRYKIIEKRQSVAFWCNPISGHATLYWYQQILGQGPKLLIQFQNNGVVDDSQLPKDRFSAERLKGVDSTLKIQPAKLEDSAVYLCASSLVTGGGGELFFGEGSRLTVL.

This clone has more than one count but fewer than ten. The V call is TRBV7-2, the J call TRBJ1-1; D is unresolved. The germline V gene has CDR1 SGHTA and CDR2 FQGNSA. CDR3 length: 14 residues. V was trimmed by 5 bases and J by 0 bases, leaving 10 bases between them. As DNA, the CDR3 is TGTGCCAGCAGCAAGATGGCGGTGAACACTGAAGCTTTCTTT. This encodes CASSKMAVNTEAFF.

The chain combines TRBV10-3 with TRBJ2-2; 9 bases align to TRBD2. V was pared by 2 bases and J by 0 bases, with 4 bases of the junction left unmatched. The CDR3 extends over 17 amino acids. The germline CDR1 and CDR2 sequences are ENHRY and SYGVKD. The CDR3 sequence: CAISENRLAANTGELFF. CDR3 nucleotides: TGTGCCATCAGTGAGAACCGACTAGCGGCGAACACCGGGGAGCTGTTTTTT.

V is TRBV6-5 and J is TRBJ1-2, with D possibly matching TRBD1 (6 bases). Per germline, CDR1 MNHEY and CDR2 SVGAGI. The V end was cut by 10 bases, the J end by 7 bases, with 19 bases between. There are 13 residues in the CDR3. The CDR3 nucleotides are TGTGCCACCAAACTCAGACAGGACCCTGGCTACACCTTC. Encoded protein: CATKLRQDPGYTF.

This rearrangement joins TRBV7-3 to TRBJ2-1; 7 nucleotides line up with TRBD2. Trimming took 5 bases from V and 4 from J; bases not matched to a gene: 20. The V gene's germline CDR1 is SGHTA and CDR2 FQGTGA. This CDR3 is 19 amino acids long. CDR3 region: CASSPGGGTPSGSYNEQFF. The DNA for the CDR3 is TGTGCCAGCAGCCCGGGGGGAGGGACTCCTAGCGGTTCTTACAATGAGCAGTTCTTC.

This rearrangement joins TRBV27 to TRBJ1-2; 9 nucleotides agree with TRBD1. After removal of 6 bases from V and 1 base from J, the junction contained 9 bases not matched to a gene. The CDR3 runs 16 residues. Germline CDR1 MNHEY, CDR2 SMNVEV (reference sequence). CDR3 sequence reads: CASSKTLGQGNYGYTF. CDR3 bases: TGTGCCAGCAGCAAGACCTTGGGACAGGGTAACTATGGCTACACCTTC.

The chain has TRBV5-1 and TRBJ2-3; a possible D gene is TRBD1 (6 bases). This CDR3 spans 14 amino acids. V was shortened by 4 bases and J by 1 base, with 10 bases between the two germline ends. CDR1 SGHRS and CDR2 YFSETQ come from the germline V gene. CDR3: CASSPRQGTDTQYF. The CDR3 bases are TGCGCCAGCAGCCCAAGACAGGGCACAGATACGCAGTATTTT.

CDR3 protein: CASSLPGLSTREQYF. CDR3 nucleotides: TGTGCCAGCAGTCTCCCGGGACTGTCTACTCGCGAGCAGTACTTC. The chain employs TRBV27 and TRBJ2-7; maybe TRBD2 (6 bases). The germline V gene encodes CDR1 MNHEY and CDR2 SMNVEV (reference sequence). V dropped 5 bases and J dropped 6 bases, with 20 bases sitting between them. The CDR3 is 15 residues long.

This clone was seen once. The J gene is TRBJ2-3, the V gene TRBV12-3 or TRBV12-4; D might be TRBD2 (6 bases). The CDR3 has 13 residues. V lost 6 bases and J lost 4, with 11 bases in between. The CDR3 nucleotides are TGTGCCAGCAGCTCGGAGGGGCCAGATACGCAGTATTTT. This codes for CASSSEGPDTQYF.

The chain recombines TRBV2 with TRBJ1-6, with 9 bases matching TRBD1. The germline CDR1 and CDR2 sequences are SNHLY and FYNNEI. CDR3 length: 15 amino acids. V shed 6 bases and J 7 bases; nucleotides not matched to a gene: 7. The CDR3: CASRTGTGSNSPLHF. Written as DNA, the CDR3 is TGTGCCAGCAGAACCGGGACAGGGTCAAATTCACCCCTCCACTTT.

The chain uses TRBV30 and TRBJ1-5; tentatively, D is TRBD1 (6 bases). Germline-derived CDR1 and CDR2 are GTSNPN and SVGIG (reference sequence). This CDR3 is 13 amino acids long. With 4 bases removed from V and 4 bases from J, the gap between germline ends came to 11 bases. This CDR3 reads CAWNQGHNQPQHF. CDR3 nucleotide sequence: TGTGCCTGGAACCAGGGGCATAATCAGCCCCAGCATTTT.

V usage is TRBV5-4 and J usage is TRBJ2-7; a weak D match, TRBD2 (6 bases). V was pared by 0 bases and J by 9 bases, with 10 bases between. Germline V gene data show CDR1 as SGHNT and CDR2 as YYREEE (reference sequence). CDR3 length: 12 amino acids. CDR3 sequence: CASSLVTGVQYF. CDR3 DNA sequence: TGTGCCAGCAGCTTGGTAACGGGGGTGCAGTACTTC.

The chain couples TRBV5-3 to TRBJ1-5; possible D gene TRBD1, 6 bases. TRBV5-3 is labeled an ORF, and its function is uncertain. Deletions cut 4 bases from V and 2 bases from J, with 16 bases between. The CDR3 length is 16 residues. Here the CDR3 DNA reads TGTGCCAGAAGCAGTCGCCGGGACAAGGGCAATCAGCCCCAGCATTTT. It encodes CARSSRRDKGNQPQHF.

The chain combines TRBV19 with TRBJ1-2; 8 bases map to TRBD1. The ends lost 6 bases at V and 8 bases at J; junction bases unmatched: 8. Germline V gene lookup returns CDR1 LNHDA and CDR2 SQIVND (reference sequence). The CDR3 totals 13 residues. This CDR3 reads CASSAGTGGGYTF. In DNA, the CDR3 is TGTGCCAGTAGCGCCGGGACAGGTGGCGGCTACACCTTC.

The V call is TRBV29-1, the J call TRBJ2-1; TRBD2 aligns across 8 bases. Germline V gene lookup returns CDR1 SQVTM and CDR2 ANQGSEA. This CDR3 is built from 15 residues. V shed 5 bases and J 1 base; nucleotides not matched to a gene: 7. The CDR3, as DNA: TGCAGCGTTCAGCGGTCGGGAGGGTCCTACAATGAGCAGTTCTTC. This codes for CSVQRSGGSYNEQFF.

V usage is TRBV7-9 and J usage is TRBJ2-3; 13 nucleotides line up with TRBD2. The CDR3 contains 18 residues. The ends lost 5 bases at V and 4 bases at J; junction bases unmatched: 12. Germline V gene sequence: CDR1 SEHNR, CDR2 FQNEAQ (reference sequence). CDR3 residues: CASSPNGLAGAIADTQYF. The CDR3 DNA reads TGTGCCAGCAGCCCGAACGGACTAGCGGGAGCAATCGCAGATACGCAGTATTTT.

The chain recombines TRBV19 with TRBJ2-1, with 8 bases that match TRBD2. The CDR3 has 17 amino acids. Germline loops: CDR1 LNHDA, CDR2 SQIVND (reference sequence). V gave up 3 bases and J gave up 8 bases; unmatched junction bases: 15. CDR3: CASSIGQGGGPLDEQFF. The CDR3 nucleotides are TGTGCCAGTAGTATCGGTCAGGGCGGGGGGCCCTTGGATGAGCAGTTCTTC.

Comment on this clone: Different DNA sequences within this sample yield the same CDR3. The V call is TRBV6-1, the J call TRBJ2-7; 10 bases are shared with TRBD2. Germline V gene data show CDR1 as MNHNS and CDR2 as SASEGT. CDR3 size: 15 residues. The ends lost 1 base at V and 4 bases at J; junction bases unmatched: 4. CDR3 sequence: CASSEGLAGVYEQYF. CDR3 in DNA: TGTGCCAGCAGTGAAGGTCTAGCGGGAGTTTACGAGCAGTACTTC.

The chain joins TRBV20-1 to TRBJ2-7; no reliable D call. The germline V gene encodes CDR1 DFQATT and CDR2 SNEGSKA (reference sequence). V shed 3 bases and J shed 4 bases, with 19 bases lying between them. The CDR3 is 15 residues long. CDR3 sequence (DNA): TGCAGTGCTAGTTTTCCGTCCCAGTCCCGATACGAGCAGTACTTC. Amino acids: CSASFPSQSRYEQYF.

This clone was found a few times. At the DNA level, this CDR3 is encoded by other sequences in the same sample as well. The chain joins TRBV7-9 to TRBJ1-5, with 10 positions matching TRBD1. Germline V gives CDR1 SEHNR, CDR2 FQNEAQ (reference sequence). The CDR3 is 16 residues long. V was pared by 1 base and J by 4 bases, with 4 bases of the junction left unmatched. The CDR3 loop is CASSLGTGGDNQPQHF. The DNA for the CDR3 is TGTGCCAGCAGCTTAGGGACAGGGGGAGATAATCAGCCCCAGCATTTT.

The V gene is TRBV4-1, the J gene TRBJ2-7; 7 bases align to TRBD1. J lost 3 bases, V lost 1 base, and 3 bases had no gene match. There are 14 residues in the CDR3. Germline loops: CDR1 MGHRA, CDR2 YSYEKL. CDR3 sequence reads: CASSQGDRYYEQYF. The CDR3 DNA sequence: TGCGCCAGCAGCCAAGGGGACAGATACTACGAGCAGTACTTC.